This T cell receptor beta chain comes out of a study of control samples from healthy donors and cancer patients. The table came from immunoSEQ multiplex PCR; TCRdb's copy has only in-frame clones and leaves some out. The sample lists about 98,000 clones; roughly four fifths were seen once. V lost 5 bases and J lost 3, with 8 bases in between. The CDR3 loop spans 13 amino acids. Germline CDR1 and CDR2: KGHDR and SFDVKD. The TCR comes from a man aged 60 to 69 in good health. Sequencing was performed on blood. J is TRBJ2-3 and V is TRBV24-1, with a possible D match to TRBD1 (5 bases). CDR3 nucleotides: TGTGCCACCAGTGCCCCAGGGACAGATACGCAGTATTTT. Protein sequence: CATSAPGTDTQYF.